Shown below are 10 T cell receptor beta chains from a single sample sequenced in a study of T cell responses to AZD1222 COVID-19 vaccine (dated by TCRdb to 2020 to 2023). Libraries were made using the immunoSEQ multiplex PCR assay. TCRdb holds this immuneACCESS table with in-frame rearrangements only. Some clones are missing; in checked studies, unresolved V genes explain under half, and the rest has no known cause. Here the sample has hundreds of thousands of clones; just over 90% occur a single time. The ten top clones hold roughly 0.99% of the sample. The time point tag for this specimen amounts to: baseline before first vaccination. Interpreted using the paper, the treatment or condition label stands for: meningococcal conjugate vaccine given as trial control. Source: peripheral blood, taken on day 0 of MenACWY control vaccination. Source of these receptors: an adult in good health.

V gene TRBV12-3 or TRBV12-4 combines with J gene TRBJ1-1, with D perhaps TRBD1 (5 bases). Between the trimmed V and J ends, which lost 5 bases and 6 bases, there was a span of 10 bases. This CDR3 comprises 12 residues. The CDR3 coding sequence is TGTGCCAGCAGTCTTGACAGCCCTGAAGCTTTCTTT. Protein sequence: CASSLDSPEAFF.

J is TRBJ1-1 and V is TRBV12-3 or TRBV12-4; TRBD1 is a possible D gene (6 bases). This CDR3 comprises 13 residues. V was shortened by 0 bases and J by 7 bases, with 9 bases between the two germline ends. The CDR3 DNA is TGTGCCAGCAGTTTAGCGGGGGCCGGTGAAGCTTTCTTT. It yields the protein CASSLAGAGEAFF.

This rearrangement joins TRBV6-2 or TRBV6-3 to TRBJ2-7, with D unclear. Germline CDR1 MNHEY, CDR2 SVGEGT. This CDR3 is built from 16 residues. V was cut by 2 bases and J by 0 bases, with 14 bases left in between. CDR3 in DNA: TGTGCCAGCAGTTACGCCAGAAGAGTTAACTCCTACGAGCAGTACTTC. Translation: CASSYARRVNSYEQYF.

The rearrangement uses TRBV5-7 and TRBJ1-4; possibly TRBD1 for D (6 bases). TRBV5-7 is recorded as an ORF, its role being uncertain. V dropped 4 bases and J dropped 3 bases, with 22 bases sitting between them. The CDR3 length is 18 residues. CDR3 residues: CASSIWGLRGWSNEKLFF. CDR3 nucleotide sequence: TGTGCCAGCAGCATTTGGGGGCTGAGGGGGTGGTCTAATGAAAAACTGTTTTTT.

CDR3 DNA sequence: TGTGCCGAGGGGGCCAGGGCCGAGGGGACCCAGTACTTC. Encoded protein: CAEGARAEGTQYF. The V gene is TRBV6-6, the J gene TRBJ2-5; 7 bases agree with TRBD1. Losses at the gene ends were 11 bases for V and 7 bases for J; bases not matched to a gene: 13. CDR3 length: 13 amino acids. Germline CDR1 reads MNHNY; CDR2 reads SVGAGI (reference sequence).

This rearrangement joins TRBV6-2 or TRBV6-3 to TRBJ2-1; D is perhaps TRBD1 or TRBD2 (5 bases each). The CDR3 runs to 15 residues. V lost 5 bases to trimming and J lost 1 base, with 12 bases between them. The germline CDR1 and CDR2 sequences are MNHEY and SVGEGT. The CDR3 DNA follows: TGTGCCAGCAGTCAGGACTGGGGGTCCTACAATGAGCAGTTCTTC. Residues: CASSQDWGSYNEQFF.

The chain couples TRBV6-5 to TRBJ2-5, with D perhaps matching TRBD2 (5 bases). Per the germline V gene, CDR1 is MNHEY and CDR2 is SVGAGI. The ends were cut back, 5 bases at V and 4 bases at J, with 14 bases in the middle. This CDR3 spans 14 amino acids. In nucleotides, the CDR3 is TGTGCCAGCAGTCCCACCGGGGTGGGAGAGACCCAGTACTTC. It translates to CASSPTGVGETQYF.

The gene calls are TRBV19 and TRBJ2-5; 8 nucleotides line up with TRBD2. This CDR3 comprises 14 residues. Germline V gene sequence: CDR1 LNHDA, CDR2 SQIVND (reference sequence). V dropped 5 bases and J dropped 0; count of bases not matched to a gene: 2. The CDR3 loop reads CASSSLADQETQYF. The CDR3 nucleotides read TGTGCCAGTAGTTCACTAGCGGACCAAGAGACCCAGTACTTC. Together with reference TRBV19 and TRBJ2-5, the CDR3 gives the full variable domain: DGGITQSPKYLFRKEGQNVTLSCEQNLNHDAMYWYRQDPGQGLRLIYYSQIVNDFQKGDIAEGYSVSREKKESFPLTVTSAQKNPTAFYLCASSSLADQETQYFGPGTRLLVL.

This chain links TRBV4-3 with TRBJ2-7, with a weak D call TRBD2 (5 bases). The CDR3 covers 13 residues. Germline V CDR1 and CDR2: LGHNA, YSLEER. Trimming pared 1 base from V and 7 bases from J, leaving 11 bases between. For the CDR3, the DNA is TGCGCCAGCAGCCAAGCACCGGGAACAGAGCAGTACTTC. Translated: CASSQAPGTEQYF.

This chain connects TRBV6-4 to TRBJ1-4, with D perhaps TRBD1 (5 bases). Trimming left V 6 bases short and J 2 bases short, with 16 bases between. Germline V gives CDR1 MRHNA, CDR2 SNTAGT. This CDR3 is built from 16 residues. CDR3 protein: CASRMTAGGTNEKLFF. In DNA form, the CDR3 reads TGTGCCAGCAGGATGACAGCTGGGGGGACTAATGAAAAACTGTTTTTT.